The 29 T cell receptor beta chains presented below share a single source sample, sequenced in a study of T cell clonality in common variable immunodeficiency (dated by TCRdb to 2015 to 2017). Library preparation employed the immunoSEQ multiplex PCR assay. As stored in TCRdb, this immuneACCESS dataset retains in-frame rearrangements with V and J assigned. A fraction of the clones does not appear; measured against another copy, unresolved V genes explain less than half of the discrepancy, and the remainder lacks a known reason. This sample shows under 30,000 clones, and none of them turns up only once. The ten largest make up around 13% of the sample. Sequencing used peripheral blood mononuclear cells. The source of these receptors is a person aged 18 to 69 in good health.

This clone has a handful of counts. The read terminates 3 residues ahead of where the CDR3 ends, so the germline J gene completes it. The chain is built from TRBV20-1 and TRBJ1-1; D unresolved. The CDR3 runs 11 residues. The germline V gene has CDR1 DFQATT and CDR2 SNEGSKA (reference sequence). Trimming left V 3 bases short and J 7 bases short, with 9 bases between. CDR3 bases read: TGCAGTGCTAGCTTAGGGCGTGAA. Translation gives CSASLGRE. The full CDR3 protein is CSASLGREAFF.

In its sample, this clone was seen many times. The read terminates 3 residues before the CDR3 end, so the remaining end is supplied by the germline J gene. V usage is TRBV29-1 and J usage is TRBJ2-1, with 7 bases that match TRBD1. Germline trimming cut 4 bases from V and 5 bases from J; bases unmatched to any gene: 11. The germline V gene encodes CDR1 SQVTM and CDR2 ANQGSEA. This CDR3 has 15 residues. The CDR3 region is CSVGWGQLVNNEQFF. The DNA read from the CDR3 is TGCAGCGTTGGTTGGGGACAGTTAGTCAACAATGAG.

In its sample, this clone was seen a few times. The CDR3 extends 3 residues past the end of the read, so its final part is completed from the germline J gene. The gene calls are TRBV6-2 or TRBV6-3 and TRBJ2-2, with D unresolved. V gave up 2 bases and J gave up 2 bases, with 9 bases separating them. CDR1 and CDR2 (germline): MNHEY, SVGEGT. The CDR3 is 15 amino acids. CDR3 DNA, as far as it was read: TGTGCCAGCAGTTACGGGCTTATTAACACCGGGGAG. Its protein is CASSYGLINTGE. The entire CDR3 is CASSYGLINTGELFF.

This clone has ten or more counts. The read gets to within 3 residues of the CDR3 end, and the germline J gene fills in the rest. The chain couples TRBV20-1 to TRBJ2-3, with TRBD2 matching over 10 bases. Trimming at V came to 0 bases and at J to 1 base, leaving 1 base not matched to a gene. CDR1 DFQATT and CDR2 SNEGSKA come from the germline V gene (reference sequence). CDR3 length: 15 amino acids. CDR3 loop: CSARELAGGTDTQYF. The covered CDR3 bases are TGCAGTGCTAGAGAGCTAGCGGGGGGCACAGATACG.

This clone was observed many times. The CDR3 end lies 3 residues beyond the end of the read and is filled in from the germline J gene. The chain recombines TRBV20-1 with TRBJ1-4, with D possibly being TRBD1 (5 bases). The CDR3 sequence is 12 residues long. The V gene's germline CDR1 is DFQATT and CDR2 SNEGSKA (reference sequence). V was trimmed by 6 bases and J by 6 bases, leaving 11 bases between them. CDR3 sequence reads: CSAEGKDEKLFF. The CDR3 bases that were read are TGCAGTGCCGAGGGGAAGGATGAAAAA.

This clone came up many times. The sequenced fragment ends 3 residues before the CDR3 boundary, so the rest is inferred from the germline J gene. V usage is TRBV7-6 and J usage is TRBJ1-1; weak D call: TRBD1 (6 bases). Looked up from germline, CDR1 is SGHVS and CDR2 is FNYEAQ. The length of the CDR3 is 13 residues. Trimming removed 5 bases at V and 1 base at J, with 8 bases between. CDR3 bases read: TGTGCCAGCAGCCCGACAGGGAACACTGAA. Translated, it gives CASSPTGNTE. The CDR3 in its entirety is CASSPTGNTEAFF.

The sample holds a few counts of this clone. With the read ending 3 residues before the CDR3 end, the germline J gene is used to fill in that end. V gene TRBV2 combines with J gene TRBJ1-2; TRBD1 matches at 9 bases. Trimming cost V 7 bases and J 7 bases; bases outside gene matches: 7. The CDR3 is 13 residues long. CDR1 and CDR2 (germline): SNHLY, FYNNEI. The DNA read from the CDR3 is TGTGCCAGCACCCTGGACAGGGGCCGTGGC. The encoded protein is CASTLDRGRG. The CDR3 as a whole reads CASTLDRGRGYTF.

Notes on this clone: The sequence runs out 3 residues before the end of the CDR3; the remainder is reconstructed from the germline J gene. V is TRBV5-8 and J is TRBJ2-7, with D possibly matching TRBD1 (6 bases). This CDR3 contains 15 residues. The V end was cut by 1 base, the J end by 1 base, with 12 bases between. Germline lookup yields CDR1 SGHTS and CDR2 YDEGEE. The chain's CDR3 is CASSLRGTTSYEQYF. CDR3 bases read: TGTGCCAGCAGCTTGAGGGGGACCACTTCCTACGAG.

This clone was recorded at least ten times. The read is 3 residues too short to cover the CDR3 end, so that end is filled in from the germline J gene. The genes are TRBV5-6 and TRBJ1-1; a weak D match, TRBD1 (5 bases). The CDR3 sequence is 15 residues long. Trimming removed 0 bases from V and 4 bases from J, with 13 bases in between. CDR1 is SGHDT and CDR2 is YYEEEE in the germline V gene. The CDR3 protein is CASSLDPGVGTEAFF. CDR3 DNA, as far as it was read: TGTGCCAGCAGCTTGGATCCGGGGGTTGGCACTGAA. The full variable domain, its missing parts supplied by reference TRBV5-6 and TRBJ1-1, is DAGVTQSPTHLIKTRGQQVTLRCSPKSGHDTVSWYQQALGQGPQFIFQYYEEEERQRGNFPDRFSGHQFPNYSSELNVNALLLGDSALYLCASSLDPGVGTEAFFGQGTRLTVV.

This clone showed up many times. Incomplete CDR3 DNA: TGTGCCAGCAGCTTAGCGAGGGGCCTCCGAGGTGAAAAA. Protein: CASSLARGLRGEK. The full CDR3 is CASSLARGLRGEKLFF. This chain connects TRBV7-2 to TRBJ1-4; tentatively, D is TRBD1 (5 bases). The CDR3 extends 3 residues past the end of the read, so its final part is completed from the germline J gene. CDR3 size: 16 residues. In germline, CDR1 is SGHTA, CDR2 FQGNSA. Trimming took off 0 bases at V and 7 bases at J, with 15 bases between the two ends.

This clone was counted many times. The read halts 3 residues ahead of the CDR3 end, with the missing end drawn from the germline J gene. The V and J genes are TRBV19 and TRBJ1-1, with D possibly being TRBD1 (5 bases). Trimming pared 7 bases from V and 1 base from J, leaving 13 bases between. The length of the CDR3 is 14 residues. Germline V gene sequence: CDR1 LNHDA, CDR2 SQIVND (reference sequence). The CDR3 DNA, read in part, is TGTGCCAGTACCCAGGGTGGGAAGAACACTGAA. It translates to CASTQGGKNTE. Given in full, the CDR3 is CASTQGGKNTEAFF.

This clone showed up many times. The observed sequence ends 3 residues before the CDR3 terminus, with the missing tail filled in from the germline J gene. V is TRBV20-1 and J is TRBJ2-3; 7 bases line up with TRBD2. From germline, CDR1 is DFQATT and CDR2 SNEGSKA (reference sequence). The CDR3 has 13 amino acids. J gave up 2 bases and V 2 bases, and 1 base lay outside the gene matches. CDR3 DNA (partial): TGCAGTGCTAGACTAGCGGTCACAGATACG. Translated, it gives CSARLAVTDT. The full CDR3 sequence reads CSARLAVTDTQYF.

This clone was counted at least ten times. Coverage ceases 3 residues before the CDR3 finishes, and the germline J gene fills in the end. V is TRBV20-1 and J is TRBJ2-5, with 10 bases that match TRBD1. The trim removed 3 bases at V and 5 bases at J, leaving 3 bases unmatched. Germline CDR1 and CDR2: DFQATT and SNEGSKA (reference sequence). The CDR3 consists of 13 residues. The CDR3 loop reads CSASGQGGETQYF. The CDR3 bases that were read are TGCAGTGCTAGCGGACAGGGGGGTGAGACC.

This clone was detected many times. The read ends 3 residues early relative to the CDR3; the germline J gene fills the gap. The gene calls are TRBV19 and TRBJ2-7; D is possibly TRBD1 (5 bases). The CDR3 extends over 15 amino acids. Trimming shortened V by 1 base and J by 0 bases, and 10 bases separated the two germline ends. Germline CDR1 and CDR2: LNHDA and SQIVND (reference sequence). CDR3 DNA (partial): TGTGCCAGTAGTATAGGGACACAGTACTCCTACGAG. Protein: CASSIGTQYSYE. The entire CDR3 sequence reads CASSIGTQYSYEQYF.

This clone was seen repeatedly, ten times or more. The CDR3 region is CASSPRTGGDTGELFF. The covered CDR3 bases are TGCGCCAGCAGCCCAAGGACAGGGGGTGACACCGGGGAG. V gene TRBV5-1 combines with J gene TRBJ2-2; 10 bases agree with TRBD1. The read ends 3 residues shy of where the CDR3 ends; the end is completed using the germline J gene. Germline lookup yields CDR1 SGHRS and CDR2 YFSETQ. J gave up 3 bases and V 4 bases, and 6 bases lay outside the gene matches. The CDR3 runs to 16 residues.

The CDR3 region is CASSLTGGVDGYTF. The sequenced CDR3 bases are TGCGCCAGCAGCCTGACAGGGGGCGTGGATGGC. The chain carries TRBV5-1 and TRBJ1-2, with 10 bases aligning to TRBD1. The read is 3 residues too short to cover the CDR3 end, so that end is filled in from the germline J gene. The V and J ends lost 4 bases and 6 bases, in that order; junction bases with no gene match: 6. The CDR3 totals 14 residues. Germline V lookup: CDR1 SGHRS, CDR2 YFSETQ.

This clone came up many times. Coverage ceases 3 residues before the CDR3 finishes, and the germline J gene fills in the end. The V and J genes are TRBV29-1 and TRBJ1-4; D remains ambiguous. Trimming left V 7 bases short and J 2 bases short, with 11 bases between. The germline V gene encodes CDR1 SQVTM and CDR2 ANQGSEA. The CDR3 has 13 amino acids. CDR3 residues: CSAYDTTNEKLFF. CDR3 DNA (partial): TGCAGCGCATACGACACTACTAATGAAAAA.

At least ten counts were recorded for this clone. Read data end 3 residues before the CDR3 end; the end is taken from the germline J gene. The chain couples TRBV7-3 to TRBJ1-6, with D perhaps matching TRBD1 (6 bases). The germline gives CDR1 SGHTA, CDR2 FQGTGA. CDR3 length: 15 residues. Trimming pared 4 bases from V and 7 bases from J, leaving 14 bases between. The CDR3 bases that were read are TGTGCCAGCAGCTCGGACAGAATCCTCAATTCACCC. Translating gives CASSSDRILNSP. The entire CDR3 protein reads CASSSDRILNSPLHF.

As to this clone: The read ends 3 residues shy of where the CDR3 ends; the end is completed using the germline J gene. The gene calls are TRBV30 and TRBJ1-4, with D possibly TRBD1 on 5 matching bases. CDR1 and CDR2 from the germline V gene are GTSNPN and SVGIG (reference sequence). The CDR3 extends over 15 amino acids. The sequenced part of the CDR3 DNA is TGTGCCTGGAAGGCTGTAACCCCTGGGGCCAACGTA. Protein: CAWKAVTPGANV. The entire CDR3 protein is CAWKAVTPGANVLFF.

This clone was found many times. The read finishes 3 residues shy of the CDR3 end, and the germline J gene is used to complete it. The V gene is TRBV7-8, the J gene TRBJ1-4; D call uncertain. The CDR3 runs to 14 residues. CDR1 and CDR2 from the germline V gene are SGHVS and FQNEAQ. Trimming pared 6 bases from V and 1 base from J, leaving 9 bases between. CDR3 DNA, as far as it was read: TGTGCCAGCAGAAGAGGTGGAACTAATGAAAAA. This translates into CASRRGGTNEK. The full CDR3 is CASRRGGTNEKLFF. The whole variable domain, remainder taken from reference TRBV7-8 and TRBJ1-4, is GAGVSQSPRYKVAKRGQDVALRCDPISGHVSLFWYQQALGQGPEFLTYFQNEAQLDKSGLPSDRFFAERPEGSVSTLKIQRTQQEDSAVYLCASRRGGTNEKLFFGSGTQLSVL.

This clone was counted only a few times. The read ends 3 residues early relative to the CDR3; the germline J gene fills the gap. This chain connects TRBV7-6 to TRBJ1-2; D perhaps matches TRBD1 (6 bases). Germline V gene sequence: CDR1 SGHVS, CDR2 FNYEAQ. This CDR3 has 13 residues. The V gene lost 7 bases and the J gene lost 6 bases, with 15 bases spanning the gap. The covered CDR3 bases are TGTGCCAGCACCGACAACAGGGCGAATGGC. Its translation is CASTDNRANG. The whole CDR3 sequence reads CASTDNRANGYTF.

In this sample, this clone turned up many times. The CDR3 end falls 3 residues outside the read, so it is completed with the germline J gene. The J gene is TRBJ1-2, the V gene TRBV20-1; possible D gene TRBD1, 6 bases. CDR3 length: 13 residues. The ends were cut back, 2 bases at V and 6 bases at J, with 13 bases in the middle. CDR1 and CDR2 (germline): DFQATT, SNEGSKA (reference sequence). The part of the CDR3 DNA that was read is TGCAGTGCTAGAAATACAGGGTTGGATGGC. This gives the protein CSARNTGLDG. The CDR3 in its entirety is CSARNTGLDGYTF.

This clone has at least ten counts. The CDR3 end lies 3 residues beyond the end of the read and is filled in from the germline J gene. The chain has TRBV5-1 and TRBJ2-1, with 12 bases lining up with TRBD1. The ends lost 4 bases at V and 3 bases at J; junction bases unmatched: 5. This CDR3 is 16 amino acids long. Germline lookup yields CDR1 SGHRS and CDR2 YFSETQ. The CDR3 DNA, read in part, is TGCGCCAGCAGCAACTGGGACAGGGGGCACTACAATGAG. Encoded protein: CASSNWDRGHYNE. In full, the CDR3 reads CASSNWDRGHYNEQFF.

This clone was observed at least ten times. The read finishes 3 residues shy of the CDR3 end, and the germline J gene is used to complete it. The J gene is TRBJ2-5, the V gene TRBV7-3; a possible D gene is TRBD2 (6 bases). Germline loops: CDR1 SGHTA, CDR2 FQGTGA. The CDR3 runs to 14 residues. Trimming cost V 1 base and J 3 bases, with 9 bases left between them. CDR3 region: CASSLNPGEETQYF. The CDR3 bases that were read are TGTGCCAGCAGCTTAAATCCGGGGGAAGAGACC. Supplemented by reference TRBV7-3 and TRBJ2-5, the full variable domain reads GAGVSQTPSNKVTEKGKYVELRCDPISGHTALYWYRQSLGQGPEFLIYFQGTGAADDSGLPNDRFFAVRPEGSVSTLKIQRTERGDSAVYLCASSLNPGEETQYFGPGTRLLVL.

This clone was found many times. The CDR3 extends 3 residues past the end of the read, so its final part is completed from the germline J gene. The chain uses TRBV19 and TRBJ1-2; 8 bases align to TRBD1. The CDR3 runs to 15 residues. V lost 7 bases to trimming and J lost 4 bases; unmatched junction nucleotides: 11. CDR1 is LNHDA, CDR2 SQIVND, per germline (reference sequence). The CDR3 here is CASNDRGTGTYGYTF. The CDR3 bases that were read are TGTGCCAGTAATGACAGGGGAACGGGCACCTATGGC.

In this sample, this clone turned up many times. CDR3 in amino acids: CSAPQGGRSYNSPLHF. CDR3 DNA, as far as it was read: TGCAGTGCTCCCCAGGGGGGTCGCTCCTATAATTCACCC. The V call is TRBV20-1, the J call TRBJ1-6; TRBD1 agrees at 7 bases. The read terminates 3 residues before the CDR3 end, so the remaining end is supplied by the germline J gene. V was pared by 5 bases and J by 0 bases, with 7 bases of the junction left unmatched. Germline V gene lookup returns CDR1 DFQATT and CDR2 SNEGSKA (reference sequence). The CDR3 is made up of 16 amino acids.

This clone was counted many times. Read coverage stops 3 residues before the CDR3 terminus; the germline J gene supplies the remainder. This chain links TRBV27 with TRBJ2-4, with D maybe TRBD1 (5 bases). The CDR3 sequence is 14 residues long. CDR1 is MNHEY, CDR2 SMNVEV, per germline (reference sequence). Trimming removed 6 bases from V and 7 bases from J, with 16 bases in between. CDR3 amino acids: CASRPRSRVNIQYF. The part of the CDR3 DNA that was read is TGTGCCAGCAGACCCCGTTCCAGGGTGAACATT.

This clone turned up a few times. The read halts 3 residues ahead of the CDR3 end, with the missing end drawn from the germline J gene. The V call is TRBV7-9, the J call TRBJ1-5; 7 bases line up with TRBD1. Germline CDR1 and CDR2: SEHNR and FQNEAQ (reference sequence). The junction had 4 bases not matched to a gene; V was cut back by 4 bases and J by 4 bases. The CDR3 has 14 amino acids. Incomplete CDR3 DNA: TGTGCCAGCAGCTCGACAGGGACTAATCAGCCC. Amino acid sequence: CASSSTGTNQP. The complete CDR3 protein is CASSSTGTNQPQHF.

This clone was observed a handful of times. The sequenced fragment ends 3 residues before the CDR3 boundary, so the rest is inferred from the germline J gene. This chain joins TRBV16 and TRBJ2-5, with no clear D. This CDR3 region has 12 residues. Germline V gives CDR1 KGHSY, CDR2 FQNENV. Trimming removed 2 bases from V and 4 bases from J, with 5 bases in between. The CDR3 bases that were read are TGTGCCAGCAGCCAAAGGCTAGAGACC. Amino acid sequence: CASSQRLET. The whole CDR3 reads CASSQRLETQYF. Looking up the rest from reference TRBV16 and TRBJ2-5 gives the full variable domain: GEEVAQTPKHLVRGEGQKAKLYCAPIKGHSYVFWYQQVLKNEFKFLISFQNENVFDETGMPKERFSAKCLPNSPCSLEIQATKLEDSAVYFCASSQRLETQYFGPGTRLLVL.